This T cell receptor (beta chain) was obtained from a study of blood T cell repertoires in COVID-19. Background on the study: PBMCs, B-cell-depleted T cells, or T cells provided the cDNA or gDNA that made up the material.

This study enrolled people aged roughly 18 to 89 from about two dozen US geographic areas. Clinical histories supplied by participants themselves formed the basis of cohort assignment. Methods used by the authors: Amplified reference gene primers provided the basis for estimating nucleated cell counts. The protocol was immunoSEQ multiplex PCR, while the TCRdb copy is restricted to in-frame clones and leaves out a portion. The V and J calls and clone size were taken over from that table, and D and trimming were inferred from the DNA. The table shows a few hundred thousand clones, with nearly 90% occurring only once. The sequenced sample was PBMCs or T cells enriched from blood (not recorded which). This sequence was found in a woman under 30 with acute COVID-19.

This CDR3 reads CAISAGQAYYGYTF. Here the CDR3 DNA reads TGTGCCATCAGTGCGGGACAGGCCTACTATGGCTACACCTTC. The rearrangement uses TRBV10-3 and TRBJ1-2; 8 bases align to TRBD1. The CDR3 consists of 14 residues. The germline gives CDR1 ENHRY, CDR2 SYGVKD. The V segment lost 4 bases and the J segment 3 bases; nucleotides outside the gene matches: 4.